This T cell receptor beta chain is from a study of CD8 T cells in Susac syndrome. Study-level results: Regarding the TCR sequencing and HLA analysis, the study admitted that a relatively small number of individuals were involved.

Random hexamers served to reverse transcribe roughly 0.5 to 1 ug RNA. immunoSEQ multiplex PCR amplified TCR beta CDR3 across 54 Vbeta, 13 Jbeta. TCRdb fed the immunoSEQ multiplex PCR reads into MiXCR, producing one record per CDR3 protein. Seen here are about 120,000 distinct CDR3 sequences, less than 95% observed once, and the top ten hold 0.095% to 0.1%. The germline V and J ends were trimmed by 1 base and 0 bases, with 10 bases remaining between them. The CDR3 covers 17 residues. Germline CDR1 is LGHNA and CDR2 is YNFKEQ. CD8+ and CD4+ blood T cells underwent TCR beta sequencing. Controls were drawn from healthy donors and were matched for age and sex. To note about this clonotype: Its antigen is not identified.

This TCR was sampled from a human donor in good health. Sequences were obtained from CD4+ T cells from PBMCs. The chain carries TRBV4-2 and TRBJ2-6; no reliable D call. CDR3 protein: CASSQGPVNSGANVLTF. As DNA, the CDR3 is TGTGCCAGCAGCCAAGGTCCAGTAAACTCTGGGGCCAACGTCCTGACTTTC.